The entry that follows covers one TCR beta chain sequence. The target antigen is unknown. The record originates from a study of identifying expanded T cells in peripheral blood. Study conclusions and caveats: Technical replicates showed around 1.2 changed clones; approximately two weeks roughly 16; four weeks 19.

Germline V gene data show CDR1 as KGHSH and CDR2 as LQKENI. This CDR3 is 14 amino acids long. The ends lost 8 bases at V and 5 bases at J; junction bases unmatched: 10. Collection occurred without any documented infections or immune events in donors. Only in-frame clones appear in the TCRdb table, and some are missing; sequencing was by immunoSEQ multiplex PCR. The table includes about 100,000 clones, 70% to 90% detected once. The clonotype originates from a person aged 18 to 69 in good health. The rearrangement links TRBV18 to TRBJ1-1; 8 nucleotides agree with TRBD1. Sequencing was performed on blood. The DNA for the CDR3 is TGTGCCAGCACTTTCGGACAGGGAATTACTGAAGCTTTCTTT. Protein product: CASTFGQGITEAFF.